This T cell receptor (beta chain) was recorded in a study of vaccination and CD4 T cells after COVID-19. Overall study results and limits: Convalescent patients were relatively few, and early post-infection timepoints were missing.

Regarding this clonotype: Antigen specificity is unknown.

At the Johns Hopkins FTIC core, DNA taken from cultured CD4+ T cells was sequenced by way of the Oncomine TCR Beta short-read assay. Using the QIAamp micro DNA kit, genomic DNA was extracted from the CD4+ T cells that had been cultured. Using its own MiXCR run on the PCR reads, TCRdb lists one record per CDR3 protein. The top ten clones hold approximately 40% of a sample with several thousand distinct CDR3 sequences, more than 55% of them seen once. Noted treatment: roughly ten-day PBMC culture with coronavirus spike peptide pools or control peptides (ViraFEST assay). Ahead of the COVID-19 pandemic (2011-2018), the CD4+ T cells of the unexposed donor were collected. The J segment lost 5 bases and the V segment lost 3 bases, leaving 15 bases of the junction unmatched. The V gene's germline CDR1 is DFQATT and CDR2 SNEGSKA (reference sequence). The CDR3 totals 16 residues.

The source is a human donor in good health. Sequencing used CD4+ T cells from blood, cultured in vitro. The chain links TRBV20-1 to TRBJ2-5, with 7 bases matching TRBD2. The CDR3 nucleotides are TGCAGTGCTAGCCTCACTAGCGAGGTTTTGTGGGAGACCCAGTACTTC. It translates to CSASLTSEVLWETQYF.